This T cell receptor beta chain was identified during a study of T cell repertoires in cytomegalovirus infection (dated 2019 in TCRdb). As for the study more broadly: Alongside well-studied HLA-B-restricted epitopes, the peptide stimulations were aimed at recently identified HLA-C-restricted CMV epitopes, whose presentation resists viral immunomodulation. The HLA type of each donor mattered for the analysis, because public TCR beta signatures pointed to carriage of CMV infection along with the matching HLA type. Findings and caveats that apply to the study as a whole: In both this cohort and an independent cohort of 350 or so donors, the cumulative frequency of public TCR beta family members distinguished carriers of CMV infection plus the relevant HLA type. The ex vivo response was dominated by HLA-C-restricted CMV-specific TCR beta clonotypes, which also provided the single most frequent clonotype in two of eight donors.

Concerning this clonotype: Its antigen remains undetermined. Per-base qualities were not stored, and no clone one base away is much larger.

The reads were generated on an Illumina HiSeq 1500. The public reads were reprocessed in TCRdb via fastp at Q25 and MiXCR, keeping in-frame beta chains. Records with the same CDR3 protein are collapsed into one entry carrying the most frequent genes and DNA. The sample has about 470,000 distinct CDR3 sequences on record, 42% of them singletons. The ten largest account for about 45% of the sample. The CDR3 has 14 amino acids, counting the end cysteine and phenylalanine. The read is trimmed to its CDR3 DNA, 42 bases read in frame from base 1. V is reduced by 2 bases and J by 2 bases, leaving a spacing of 8 bases between them. For CDR1 and CDR2, the germline V gene lists MNHGY and SAAAGT. The treatment or condition label, as the study defines it: in vitro stimulation with specific CMV peptide epitopes to enrich CMV-specific T cells.

The sequence is built from TRBV6-8 and TRBJ2-3, with the D gene not clear enough to name. The sequence was collected from a human donor in good health (CMV status not recorded). Some clones in this sample may be carry-over from other donors' samples. The input for sequencing was cultured PBMCs, taken from culture after CMV antigen stimulation. Here is the DNA: TGTGCCAGCAGTTACGGGTCTTCCACAGATACGCAGTATTTT. Translated, this is CASSYGSSTDTQYF.